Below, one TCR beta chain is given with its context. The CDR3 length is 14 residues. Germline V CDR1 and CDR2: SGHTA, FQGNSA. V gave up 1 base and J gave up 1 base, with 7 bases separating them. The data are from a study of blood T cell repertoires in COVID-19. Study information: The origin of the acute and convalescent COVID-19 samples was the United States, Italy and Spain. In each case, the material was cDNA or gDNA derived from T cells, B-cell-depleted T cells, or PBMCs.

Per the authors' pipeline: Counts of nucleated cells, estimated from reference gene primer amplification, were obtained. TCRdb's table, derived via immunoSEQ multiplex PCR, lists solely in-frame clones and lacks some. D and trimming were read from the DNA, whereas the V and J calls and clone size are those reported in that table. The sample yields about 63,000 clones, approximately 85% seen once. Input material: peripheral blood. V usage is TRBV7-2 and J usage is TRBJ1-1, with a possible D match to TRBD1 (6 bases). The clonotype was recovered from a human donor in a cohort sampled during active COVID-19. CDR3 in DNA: TGTGCCAGCAGCTTAGTCAGGGGGAACACTGAAGCTTTCTTT. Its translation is CASSLVRGNTEAFF.